This T cell receptor (beta chain) was sequenced during a study of neurological immune-mediated disorders. The study, taken as a whole, reports: Expansion of TCR clones was greatest in HTLV-1-associated myelopathy and smallest in multiple sclerosis, where it fell below that of healthy controls.

Using its own MiXCR run on the 5' RACE reads, TCRdb lists one record per CDR3 protein. The sample shows 80,000 or so distinct CDR3 sequences, 9.4% of them seen only once. The controls, all healthy individuals, were blood bank volunteers in Maryland, USA. The starting material, 2 million PBMCs stored at -80 C, gave rise to the unsorted libraries. V lost 6 bases, J lost 7 bases, and 15 bases stayed unmatched. Germline V gene data show CDR1 as DFQATT and CDR2 as SNEGSKA (reference sequence). CDR3 length: 15 amino acids. This clonotype was seen repeatedly, ten times or more. Its target is unknown. This chain links TRBV20-1 with TRBJ2-1; 7 nucleotides align to TRBD2. The source material was PBMCs. The clonotype was recovered from a middle-aged man in good health. The CDR3 DNA reads as TGCAGTGCAGCTCAAGGACTAGTACTCTCGAATGAGCAGTTCTTC. Translated, it gives CSAAQGLVLSNEQFF.